The rows below give T cell receptor beta chains drawn from one sample of a study of CXCR3-negative and CXCR3-positive naive CD8 T cells. TCRdb reworked the 5' RACE reads into one entry per CDR3 protein, no DNA. The sample has around 50,000 distinct CDR3 sequences; the top ten hold under 2.5%. Sequences were obtained from naive CXCR3- CD8+ T cells from blood. The receptors derive from a human donor in good health. Some clones in this sample may be carry-over from other donors' samples. CDR3s include the opening cysteine and the closing phenylalanine or tryptophan. Clone size is shown for a subset of rows, as once, few, many or a class of expanded clone.

-	TRBV7-2	TRBJ2-4	CASSPRGGTVREIQYF
-	TRBV29-1	TRBJ2-7	CSVESPSSYEQYF
-	TRBV12-3/TRBV12-4	TRBJ2-5	CASSFGRETQYF
-	TRBV19	TRBJ2-2	CASSIGPGELFF
-	TRBV5-5	TRBJ1-6	CASSLGNNSPLHF
-	TRBV11-2	TRBJ2-3	CASSAEMGGVTDTQYF
-	TRBV27	TRBJ2-3	CASSLGFLSGSTDTQYF
-	TRBV4-3	TRBJ2-7	CASSQEEGASYEQYF
-	TRBV6-2/TRBV6-3	TRBJ2-7	CASRPQGSYEQYF
-	TRBV29-1	TRBJ1-2	CSVPSLGGYTF
-	TRBV7-3	TRBJ2-1	CASSGGLANEQFF
-	TRBV6-5	TRBJ2-7	CASSFGRNYEQYF
-	TRBV10-3	TRBJ1-2	CAISDSGSNYGYTF
medium-sized	TRBV20-1	TRBJ2-3	CSAKLAGVPSVTDTQYF
-	TRBV5-1	TRBJ2-5	CASSPFGGGETQYF
-	TRBV14	TRBJ2-7	CASSQVTSRHEQYF
medium-sized	TRBV28	TRBJ2-7	CASSLNSYEQYF
-	TRBV6-1	TRBJ1-5	CASSWTGDTLQPQHF
-	TRBV15	TRBJ2-3	CATSREGGWGTDTQYF
-	TRBV2	TRBJ1-6	CASSDQGYSPLHF
-	TRBV5-1	TRBJ2-7	CASNGGSSSYEQYF
-	TRBV7-9	TRBJ2-3	CASSLALTGKDTQYF
-	TRBV4-3	TRBJ2-1	CASSQDRASGGPGISQFF
-	TRBV4-1	TRBJ1-1	CASSPSARATEAFF
-	TRBV20-1	TRBJ2-1	CSAGGTAGYNEQFF
-	TRBV28	TRBJ2-5	CASSFGLAGGQETQYF
-	TRBV25-1	TRBJ2-1	CASSSGRKSYSEQFF
-	TRBV12-3/TRBV12-4	TRBJ2-7	CASSFTGQSYEQYF
-	TRBV29-1	TRBJ2-2	CSVAYTNTGELFF
-	TRBV6-6	TRBJ2-1	CASRGEWLPGLEYLSFSYNEQFF
-	TRBV7-6	TRBJ2-1	CASSYPGGGEQFF
-	TRBV20-1	TRBJ2-6	CSANGQGANVLTF
-	TRBV2	TRBJ2-7	CASNPGSTSYEQYF
-	TRBV29-1	TRBJ2-1	CSVEVVTGTYNEQFF
-	TRBV29-1	TRBJ2-7	CSVEPQGDHEQYF
-	TRBV28	TRBJ2-3	CASSLMREGYDTQHF
-	TRBV27	TRBJ2-3	CASSPTRLGVITDTQYF
-	TRBV25-1	TRBJ2-5	CASLESGTEEIQYF
-	TRBV20-1	TRBJ2-7	CSASQGYSYEQYF
-	TRBV4-2	TRBJ2-3	CASSQVWSGGAGDTQYF
-	TRBV29-1	TRBJ1-1	CSVEEGTYTEAFF
-	TRBV28	TRBJ2-7	CASTLIGGPGQAPRGWYF